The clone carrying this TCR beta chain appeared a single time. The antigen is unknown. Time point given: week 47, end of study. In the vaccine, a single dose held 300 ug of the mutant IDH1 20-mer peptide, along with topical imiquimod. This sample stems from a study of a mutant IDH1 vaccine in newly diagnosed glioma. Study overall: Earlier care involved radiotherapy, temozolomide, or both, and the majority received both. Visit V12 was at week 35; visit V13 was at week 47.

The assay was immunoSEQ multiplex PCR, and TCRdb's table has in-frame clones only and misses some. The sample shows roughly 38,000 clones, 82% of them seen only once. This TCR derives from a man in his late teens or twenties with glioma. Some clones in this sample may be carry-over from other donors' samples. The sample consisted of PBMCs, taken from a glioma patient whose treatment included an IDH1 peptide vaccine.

The CDR3 loop is CASSYSRTPRGDTQYF. The CDR3 DNA reads as TGTGCCAGCAGTTACTCGAGAACTCCCAGGGGAGATACGCAGTATTTT. This chain joins TRBV6-5 and TRBJ2-3, with D tentatively TRBD1 (6 bases). This CDR3 spans 16 amino acids. Trimming shortened V by 0 bases and J by 5 bases, and 15 bases separated the two germline ends. Germline V gene data show CDR1 as MNHEY and CDR2 as SVGAGI.